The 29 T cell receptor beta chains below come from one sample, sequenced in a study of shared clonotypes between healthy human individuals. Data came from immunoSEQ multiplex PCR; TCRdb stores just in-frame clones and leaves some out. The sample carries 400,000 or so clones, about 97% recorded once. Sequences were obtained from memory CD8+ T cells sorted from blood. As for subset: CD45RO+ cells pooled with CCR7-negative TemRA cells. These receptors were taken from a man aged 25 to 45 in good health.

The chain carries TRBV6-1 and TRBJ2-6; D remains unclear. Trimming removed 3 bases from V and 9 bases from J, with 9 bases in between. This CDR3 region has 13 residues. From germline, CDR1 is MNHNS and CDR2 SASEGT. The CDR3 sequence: CASSEKQLNVLTF. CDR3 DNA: TGTGCCAGCAGTGAGAAACAACTCAACGTCCTGACTTTC.

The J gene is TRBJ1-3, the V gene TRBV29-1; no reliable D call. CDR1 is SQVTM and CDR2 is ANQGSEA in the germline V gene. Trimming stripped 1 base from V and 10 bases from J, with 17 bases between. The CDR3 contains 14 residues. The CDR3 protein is CSVEVALGSGTIYF. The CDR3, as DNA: TGCAGCGTTGAAGTCGCTTTGGGATCGGGGACCATATATTTT.

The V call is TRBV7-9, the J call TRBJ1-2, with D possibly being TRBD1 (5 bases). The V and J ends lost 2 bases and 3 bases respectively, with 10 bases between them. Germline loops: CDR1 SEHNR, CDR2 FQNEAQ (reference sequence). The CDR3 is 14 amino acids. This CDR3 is CASSLSSRDYGYTF. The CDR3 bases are TGTGCCAGCAGCTTATCGTCCAGGGACTATGGCTACACCTTC.

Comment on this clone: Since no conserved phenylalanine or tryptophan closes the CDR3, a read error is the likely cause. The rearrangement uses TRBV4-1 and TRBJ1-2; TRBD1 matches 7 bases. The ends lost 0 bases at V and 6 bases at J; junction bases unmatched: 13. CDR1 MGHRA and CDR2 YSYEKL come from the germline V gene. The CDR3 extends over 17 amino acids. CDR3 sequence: CASSQDPGQVRGNGYTS. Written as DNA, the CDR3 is TGCGCCAGCAGCCAAGATCCCGGACAGGTCAGGGGGAATGGCTACACCTCC.

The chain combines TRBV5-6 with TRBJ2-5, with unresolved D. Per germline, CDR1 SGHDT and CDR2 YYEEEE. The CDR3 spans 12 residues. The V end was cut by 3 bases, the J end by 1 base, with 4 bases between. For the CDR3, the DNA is TGTGCCAGCAGCTCTGGCCAAGAGACCCAGTACTTC. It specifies CASSSGQETQYF. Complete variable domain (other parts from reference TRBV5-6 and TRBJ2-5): DAGVTQSPTHLIKTRGQQVTLRCSPKSGHDTVSWYQQALGQGPQFIFQYYEEEERQRGNFPDRFSGHQFPNYSSELNVNALLLGDSALYLCASSSGQETQYFGPGTRLLVL.

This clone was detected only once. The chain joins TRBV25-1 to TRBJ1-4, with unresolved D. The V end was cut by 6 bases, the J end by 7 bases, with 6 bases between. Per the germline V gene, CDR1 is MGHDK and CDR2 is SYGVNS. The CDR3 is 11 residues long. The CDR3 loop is CASSHTEKLFF. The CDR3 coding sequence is TGTGCCAGCAGCCACACTGAAAAACTGTTTTTT. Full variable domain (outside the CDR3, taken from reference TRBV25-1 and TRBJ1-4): EADIYQTPRYLVIGTGKKITLECSQTMGHDKMYWYQQDPGMELHLIHYSYGVNSTEKGDLSSESTVSRIRTEHFPLTLESARPSHTSQYLCASSHTEKLFFGSGTQLSVL.

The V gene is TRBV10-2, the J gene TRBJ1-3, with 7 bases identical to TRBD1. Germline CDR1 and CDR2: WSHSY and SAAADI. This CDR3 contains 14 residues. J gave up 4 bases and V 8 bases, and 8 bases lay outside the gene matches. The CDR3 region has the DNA TGCGCCAGCTCGACAGGGTCGGGAGGAAACACCATATATTTT. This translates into CASSTGSGGNTIYF.

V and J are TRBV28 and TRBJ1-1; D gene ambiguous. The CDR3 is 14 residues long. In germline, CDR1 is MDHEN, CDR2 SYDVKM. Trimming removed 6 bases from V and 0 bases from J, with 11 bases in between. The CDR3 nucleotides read TGTGCCAGCAGGAGAGGACGCCTGAACACTGAAGCTTTCTTT. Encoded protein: CASRRGRLNTEAFF.

CDR3 DNA sequence: TGTGCCAGCTCACCGTTCCGGGAGCGGAAAGAGACCCAGTACTTC. Translating gives CASSPFRERKETQYF. V gene TRBV18 combines with J gene TRBJ2-5, with D maybe TRBD2 (6 bases). Germline V gene data show CDR1 as KGHSH and CDR2 as LQKENI. Deletions cut 3 bases from V and 3 bases from J, with 14 bases between. The CDR3 is made up of 15 amino acids.

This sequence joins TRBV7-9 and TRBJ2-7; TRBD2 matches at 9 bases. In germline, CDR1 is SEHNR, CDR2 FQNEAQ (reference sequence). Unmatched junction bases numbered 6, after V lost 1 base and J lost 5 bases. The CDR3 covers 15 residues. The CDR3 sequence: CASSLGLAGWNEQYF. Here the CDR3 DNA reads TGTGCCAGCAGCTTAGGTCTAGCGGGATGGAACGAGCAGTACTTC. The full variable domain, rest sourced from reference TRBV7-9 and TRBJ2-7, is DTGVSQNPRHKITKRGQNVTFRCDPISEHNRLYWYRQTLGQGPEFLTYFQNEAQLEKSRLLSDRFSAERPKGSFSTLEIQRTEQGDSAMYLCASSLGLAGWNEQYFGPGTRLTVT.

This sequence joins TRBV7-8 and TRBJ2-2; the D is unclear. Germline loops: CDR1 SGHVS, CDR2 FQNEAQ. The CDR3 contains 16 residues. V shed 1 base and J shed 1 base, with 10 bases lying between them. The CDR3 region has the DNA TGTGCCAGCAGCTTAGTTTCCCCTGGGAACACCGGGGAGCTGTTTTTT. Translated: CASSLVSPGNTGELFF. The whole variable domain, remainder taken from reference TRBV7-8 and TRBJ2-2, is GAGVSQSPRYKVAKRGQDVALRCDPISGHVSLFWYQQALGQGPEFLTYFQNEAQLDKSGLPSDRFFAERPEGSVSTLKIQRTQQEDSAVYLCASSLVSPGNTGELFFGEGSRLTVL.

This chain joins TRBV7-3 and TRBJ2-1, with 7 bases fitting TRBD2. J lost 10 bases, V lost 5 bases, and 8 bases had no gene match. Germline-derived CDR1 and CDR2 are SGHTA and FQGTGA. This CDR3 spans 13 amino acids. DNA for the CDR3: TGTGCCAGCAGCCTCCTTCCAGCGGGAGAGCAGTTCTTC. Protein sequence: CASSLLPAGEQFF.

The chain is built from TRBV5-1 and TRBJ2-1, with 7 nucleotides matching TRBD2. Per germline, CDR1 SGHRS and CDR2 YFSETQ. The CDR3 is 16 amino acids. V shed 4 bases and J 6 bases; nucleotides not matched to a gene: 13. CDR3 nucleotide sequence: TGCGCCAGCAGCCCCGGGACTACCGCTTCTCCCAATGAGCAGTTCTTC. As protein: CASSPGTTASPNEQFF.

This chain's CDR3 is CSVVAKDRPLYEQYF. Written as DNA, the CDR3 is TGCAGCGTGGTGGCCAAGGACAGGCCCCTCTACGAGCAGTACTTC. V and J are TRBV29-1 and TRBJ2-7, with 7 bases fitting TRBD1. CDR1 is SQVTM and CDR2 is ANQGSEA in the germline V gene. Trimming cost V 6 bases and J 3 bases; bases outside gene matches: 14. CDR3 size: 15 residues.

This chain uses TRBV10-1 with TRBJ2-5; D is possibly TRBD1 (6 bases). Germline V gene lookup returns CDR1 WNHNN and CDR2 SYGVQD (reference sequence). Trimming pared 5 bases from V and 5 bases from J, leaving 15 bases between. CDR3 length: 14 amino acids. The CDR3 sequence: CASSRRGRDETQYF. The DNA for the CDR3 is TGCGCCAGCAGTCGCAGGGGCAGGGATGAGACCCAGTACTTC.

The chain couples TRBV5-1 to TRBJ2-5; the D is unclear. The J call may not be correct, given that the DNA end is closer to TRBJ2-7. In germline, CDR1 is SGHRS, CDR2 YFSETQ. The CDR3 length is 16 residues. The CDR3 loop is CASSLVPATGTYEQYF. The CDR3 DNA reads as TGCGCCAGCAGCTTGGTACCCGCGACTGGCACCTACGAGCAGTACTTC.

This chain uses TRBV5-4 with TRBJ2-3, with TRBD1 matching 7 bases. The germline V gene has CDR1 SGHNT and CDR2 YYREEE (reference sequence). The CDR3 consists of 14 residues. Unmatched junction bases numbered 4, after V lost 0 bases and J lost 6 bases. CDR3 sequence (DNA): TGTGCCAGCAGCTTGGAAGGGGGCAAGGATACGCAGTATTTT. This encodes CASSLEGGKDTQYF.

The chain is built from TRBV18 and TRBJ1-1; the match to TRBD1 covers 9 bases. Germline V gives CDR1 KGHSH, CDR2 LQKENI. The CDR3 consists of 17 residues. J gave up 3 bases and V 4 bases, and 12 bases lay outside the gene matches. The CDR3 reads CASSLGRNDRGYTEAFF. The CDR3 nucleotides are TGTGCCAGCTCACTAGGACGGAATGACAGGGGGTACACTGAAGCTTTCTTT.

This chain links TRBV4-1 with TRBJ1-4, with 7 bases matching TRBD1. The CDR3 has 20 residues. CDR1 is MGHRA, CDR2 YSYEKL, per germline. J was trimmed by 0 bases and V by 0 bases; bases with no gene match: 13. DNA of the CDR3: TGCGCCAGCAGCCAAGATTCCCCAGGGGGGAGATTTGCAACTAATGAAAAACTGTTTTTT. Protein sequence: CASSQDSPGGRFATNEKLFF.

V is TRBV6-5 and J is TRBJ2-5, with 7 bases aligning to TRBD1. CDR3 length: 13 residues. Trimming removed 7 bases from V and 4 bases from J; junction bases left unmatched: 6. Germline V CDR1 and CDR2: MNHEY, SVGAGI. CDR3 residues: CASISAGGETQYF. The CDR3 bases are TGTGCCAGCATTTCGGCAGGGGGAGAGACCCAGTACTTC.

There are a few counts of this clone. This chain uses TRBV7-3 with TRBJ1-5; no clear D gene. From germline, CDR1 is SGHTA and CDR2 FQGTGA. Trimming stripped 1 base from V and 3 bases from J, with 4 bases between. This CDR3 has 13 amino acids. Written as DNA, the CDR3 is TGTGCCAGCAGCTTAAACGACAATCAGCCCCAGCATTTT. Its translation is CASSLNDNQPQHF.

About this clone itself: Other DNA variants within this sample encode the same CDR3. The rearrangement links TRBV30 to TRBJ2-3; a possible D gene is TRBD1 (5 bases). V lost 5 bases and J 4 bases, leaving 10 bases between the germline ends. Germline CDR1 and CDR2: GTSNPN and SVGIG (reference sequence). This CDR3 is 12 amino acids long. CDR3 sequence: CAWSLGADTQYF. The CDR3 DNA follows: TGTGCCTGGTCTTTAGGGGCAGATACGCAGTATTTT.

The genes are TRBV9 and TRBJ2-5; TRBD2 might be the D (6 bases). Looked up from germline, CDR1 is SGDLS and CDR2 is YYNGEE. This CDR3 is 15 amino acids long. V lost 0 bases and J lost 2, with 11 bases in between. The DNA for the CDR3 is TGTGCCAGCAGCGTAGCGGGAGAAGAGCAAGAGACCCAGTACTTC. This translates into CASSVAGEEQETQYF.

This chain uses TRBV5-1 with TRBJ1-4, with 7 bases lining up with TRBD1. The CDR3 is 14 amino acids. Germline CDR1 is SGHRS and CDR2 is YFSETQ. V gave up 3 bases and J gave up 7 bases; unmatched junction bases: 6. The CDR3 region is CASSSTGLGEKLFF. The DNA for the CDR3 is TGCGCCAGCAGCTCGACAGGGTTGGGTGAAAAACTGTTTTTT. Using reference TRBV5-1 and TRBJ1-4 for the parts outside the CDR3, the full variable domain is KAGVTQTPRYLIKTRGQQVTLSCSPISGHRSVSWYQQTPGQGLQFLFEYFSETQRNKGNFPGRFSGRQFSNSRSEMNVSTLELGDSALYLCASSSTGLGEKLFFGSGTQLSVL.

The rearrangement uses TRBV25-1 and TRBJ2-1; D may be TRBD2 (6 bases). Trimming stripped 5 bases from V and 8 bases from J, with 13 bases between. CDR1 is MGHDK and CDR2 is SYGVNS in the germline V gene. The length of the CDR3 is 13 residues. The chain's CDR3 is CASSSGGGYEQFF. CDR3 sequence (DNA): TGTGCCAGCAGTTCTGGGGGAGGCTATGAGCAGTTCTTC.

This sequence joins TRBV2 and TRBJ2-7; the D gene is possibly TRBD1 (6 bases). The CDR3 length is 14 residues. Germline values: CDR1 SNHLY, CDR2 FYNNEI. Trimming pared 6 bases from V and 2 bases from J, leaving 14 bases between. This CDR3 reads CASRGNRVPYEQYF. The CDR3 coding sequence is TGTGCCAGCAGAGGGAACAGGGTCCCCTACGAGCAGTACTTC.

CDR3 sequence reads: CASSHGTGLYEQYF. CDR3 bases: TGTGCCAGCAGTCACGGGACAGGGCTCTACGAGCAGTACTTC. V is TRBV27 and J is TRBJ2-7, with 9 nucleotides matching TRBD1. The CDR3 has 14 amino acids. Germline V gene lookup returns CDR1 MNHEY and CDR2 SMNVEV (reference sequence). Trimming removed 5 bases from V and 3 bases from J; junction bases left unmatched: 5.

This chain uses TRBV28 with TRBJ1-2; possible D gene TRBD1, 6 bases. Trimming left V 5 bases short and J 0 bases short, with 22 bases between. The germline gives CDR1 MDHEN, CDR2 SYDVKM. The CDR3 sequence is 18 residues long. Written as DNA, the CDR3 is TGTGCCAGCAGTACCCGGACAGTGGGTTTAGGAGCTAACTATGGCTACACCTTC. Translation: CASSTRTVGLGANYGYTF.

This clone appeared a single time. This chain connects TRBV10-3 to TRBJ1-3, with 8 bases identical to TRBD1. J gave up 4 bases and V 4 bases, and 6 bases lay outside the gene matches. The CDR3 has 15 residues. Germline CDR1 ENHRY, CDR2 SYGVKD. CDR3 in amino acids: CAISVAGGGGNTIYF. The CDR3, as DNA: TGTGCCATCAGTGTGGCAGGGGGCGGAGGAAACACCATATATTTT.